This T cell receptor beta chain was recovered during a study of PD-1 and CTLA-4 blockade in melanoma (dated by TCRdb to 2020 to 2023). General notes on the study: The study compared how PD-1 blockade and CTLA-4 blockade affected the melanoma-reactive CD8 T cell response in patients with melanoma.

V gives up 2 bases and J gives up 3 bases, and the segment between their germline ends measures 8 bases. Looking up the germline V gene yields CDR1 KGHSH and CDR2 LQKENI. The CDR3, cysteine through phenylalanine, is 13 amino acids long. Only CDR3 DNA remains: 39 bases, in frame from the first base. Notes on this clone: This receptor's antigen is unknown. No much larger clone is present one base from it, and per-base qualities are unavailable.

The receptor library was made with the immunoSEQ multiplex PCR assay. Here the immuneACCESS table is served through TCRdb, limited to in-frame sequences with V and J called. Missing clones are a known gap in these copies; in checked studies unresolved V genes cover under half, and the rest lacks a known reason. The sample has 25,000 to 35,000 clones on record, under 95% of them singletons. The ten top clones hold 8.5% to 9% of the sample. This TCR was sampled from a human donor with melanoma. The chain is made from TRBV18 and TRBJ2-7; there is no confident call for the D gene. Material: CD8+ T cells from peripheral blood, obtained from a patient given anti-PD-1 treatment. The nucleotides are TGTGCCAGCTCACCAGAGGCCGGCTACGAGCAGTACTTC. Its translation reads: CASSPEAGYEQYF.